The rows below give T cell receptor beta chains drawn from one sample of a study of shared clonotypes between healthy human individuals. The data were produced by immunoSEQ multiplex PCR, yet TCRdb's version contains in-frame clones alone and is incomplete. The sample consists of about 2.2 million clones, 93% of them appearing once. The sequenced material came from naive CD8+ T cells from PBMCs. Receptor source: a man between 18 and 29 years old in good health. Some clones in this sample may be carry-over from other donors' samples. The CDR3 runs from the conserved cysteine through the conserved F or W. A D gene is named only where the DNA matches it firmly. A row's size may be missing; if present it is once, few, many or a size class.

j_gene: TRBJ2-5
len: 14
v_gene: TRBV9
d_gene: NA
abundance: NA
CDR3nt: TGTGCCAGCAGCGGTGGAGGAATGGCGGAGACCCAGTACTTC
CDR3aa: CASSGGGMAETQYF

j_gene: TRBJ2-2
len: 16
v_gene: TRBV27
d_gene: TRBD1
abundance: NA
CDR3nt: TGTGCCAGCAGCCCCCGGGACAGGGGCTACACCGGGGAGCTGTTTTTT
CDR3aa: CASSPRDRGYTGELFF

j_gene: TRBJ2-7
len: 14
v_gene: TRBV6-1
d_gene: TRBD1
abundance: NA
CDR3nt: TGTGCCAGCAGTGGAGGGACAGGGGGCCCCGAGCAGTACTTC
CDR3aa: CASSGGTGGPEQYF

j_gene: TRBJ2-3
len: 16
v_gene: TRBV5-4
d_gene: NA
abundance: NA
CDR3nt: TGTGCCAGCAGCTTGGCGCGGGCTAGTGGCACAGATACGCAGTATTTT
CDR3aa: CASSLARASGTDTQYF

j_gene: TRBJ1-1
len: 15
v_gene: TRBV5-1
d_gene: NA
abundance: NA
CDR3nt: TGCGCCAGCAGCTTGGATGGGACAACGGGTACTGAAGCTTTCTTT
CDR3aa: CASSLDGTTGTEAFF

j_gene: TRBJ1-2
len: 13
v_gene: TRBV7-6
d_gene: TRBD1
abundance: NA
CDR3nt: TGTGCCAGCAGCGGGGACAGGGGATCCGGCTACACCTTC
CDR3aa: CASSGDRGSGYTF

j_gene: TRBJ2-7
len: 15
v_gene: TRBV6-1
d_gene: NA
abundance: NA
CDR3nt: TGTGCCAGCAGTGCTTACAGCAGTGGCTCCTACGAGCAGTACTTC
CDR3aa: CASSAYSSGSYEQYF

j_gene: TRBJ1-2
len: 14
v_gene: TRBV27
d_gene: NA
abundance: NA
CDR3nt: TGTGCCAGCAGGCCCCCGGGGGGCATCTATGGCTACACCTTC
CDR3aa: CASRPPGGIYGYTF

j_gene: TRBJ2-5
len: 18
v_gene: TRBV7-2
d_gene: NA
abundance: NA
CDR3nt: TGTGCCAGCAGCCCTCGTCTGGAGCGGAGTCGAATGGGAGAGACCCAGTACTTC
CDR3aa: CASSPRLERSRMGETQYF

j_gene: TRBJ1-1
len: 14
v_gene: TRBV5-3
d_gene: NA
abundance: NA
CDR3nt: TGTGCCAGAAGCTTGGCGCCAGGGGACACTGAAGCTTTCTTT
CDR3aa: CARSLAPGDTEAFF

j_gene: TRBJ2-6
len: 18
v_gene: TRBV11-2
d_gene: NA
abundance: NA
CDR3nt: TGTGCCAGCAGCTTAAACCCCCACGGAGATTCTGGGGCCAACGTCCTGACTTTC
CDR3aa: CASSLNPHGDSGANVLTF

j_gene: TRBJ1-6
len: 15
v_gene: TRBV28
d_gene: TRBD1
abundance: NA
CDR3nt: TGTGCCAGCAGTTTAGGGGACAGAGTCAATTCACCCCTCCACTTT
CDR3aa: CASSLGDRVNSPLHF

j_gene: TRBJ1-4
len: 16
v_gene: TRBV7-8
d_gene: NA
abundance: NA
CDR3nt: TGTGCCAGCAGCCCAAAGGAACTCGCAACTAATGAAAAACTGTTTTTT
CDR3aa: CASSPKELATNEKLFF

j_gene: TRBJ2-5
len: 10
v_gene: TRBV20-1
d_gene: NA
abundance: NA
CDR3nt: TGCAGTGCTATACCGGGGACCCAGTACTTC
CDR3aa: CSAIPGTQYF

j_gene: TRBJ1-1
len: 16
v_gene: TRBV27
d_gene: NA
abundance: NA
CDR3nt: TGTGCCAGCAGTTTATTCGGGGGGCGTGCGGTCACTGAAGCTTTCTTT
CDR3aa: CASSLFGGRAVTEAFF

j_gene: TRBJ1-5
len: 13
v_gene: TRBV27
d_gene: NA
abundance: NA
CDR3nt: TGTGCCAGCACGTCCCAAATAAATCAGCCCCAGCATTTT
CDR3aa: CASTSQINQPQHF

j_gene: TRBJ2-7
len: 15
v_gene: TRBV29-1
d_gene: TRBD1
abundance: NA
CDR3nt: TGCAGCGTTGATCGGGCGACAGGGGGAGGGAACGAGCAGTACTTC
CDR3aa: CSVDRATGGGNEQYF

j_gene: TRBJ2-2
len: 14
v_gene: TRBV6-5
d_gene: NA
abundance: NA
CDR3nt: TGTGCCAGCAGTTACCGGACGAACACCGGGGAGCTGTTTTTT
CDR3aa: CASSYRTNTGELFF

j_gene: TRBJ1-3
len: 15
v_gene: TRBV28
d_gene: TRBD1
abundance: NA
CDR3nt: TGTGCCAGCACTTTTTTACAGGGGTACGGAAACACCATATATTTT
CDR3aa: CASTFLQGYGNTIYF

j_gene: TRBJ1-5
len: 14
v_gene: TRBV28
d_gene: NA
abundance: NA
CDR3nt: TGTGCCAGCAACGGATTGGGGGGCAATCAGCCCCAGCATTTT
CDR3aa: CASNGLGGNQPQHF

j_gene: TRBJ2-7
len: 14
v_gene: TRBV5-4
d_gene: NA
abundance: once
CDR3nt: TGTGCCAGCAGCCCAATGGGGGACTCCTACGAGCAGTACTTC
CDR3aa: CASSPMGDSYEQYF

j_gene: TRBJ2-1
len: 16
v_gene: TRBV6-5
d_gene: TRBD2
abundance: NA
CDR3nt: TGTGCCAGCAGTTACAGTAGCGGGTCCTACTACAATGAGCAGTTCTTC
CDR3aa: CASSYSSGSYYNEQFF

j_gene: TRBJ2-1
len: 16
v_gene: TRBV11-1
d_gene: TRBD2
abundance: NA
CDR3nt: TGTGCCAGCAGCCCACGAGGGGGACTAGCGTCGTTCGGGCAGTTCTTC
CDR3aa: CASSPRGGLASFGQFF

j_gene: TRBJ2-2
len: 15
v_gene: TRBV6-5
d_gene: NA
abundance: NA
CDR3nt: TGTGCCAGCAGTTACGCAACAGGGTCCACCGGGGAGCTGTTTTTT
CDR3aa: CASSYATGSTGELFF

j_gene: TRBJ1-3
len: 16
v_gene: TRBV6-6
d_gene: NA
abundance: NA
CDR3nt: TGTGCCAGCACCCACTACGGGCCGGGCTCTGGAAACACCATATATTTT
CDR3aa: CASTHYGPGSGNTIYF

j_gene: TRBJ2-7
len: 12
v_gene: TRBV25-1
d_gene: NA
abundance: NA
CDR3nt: TGTGCCAGCAGTGAATCGGTCCACGAGCAGTACTTC
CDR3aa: CASSESVHEQYF

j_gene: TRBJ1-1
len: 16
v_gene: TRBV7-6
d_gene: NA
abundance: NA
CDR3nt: TGTGCCAGCAGCTTAGCGCCCCGAGACATGAACACTGAAGCTTTCTTT
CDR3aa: CASSLAPRDMNTEAFF

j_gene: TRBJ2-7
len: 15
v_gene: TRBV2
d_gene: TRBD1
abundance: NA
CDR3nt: TGTGCCAGCAGTGACTGGGACAGAAAAATTGACGAGCAGTACTTC
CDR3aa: CASSDWDRKIDEQYF

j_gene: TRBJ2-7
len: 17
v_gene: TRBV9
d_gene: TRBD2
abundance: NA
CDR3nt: TGTGCCAGCAGCCCCCAACGGACTAGCGGGAGGCTTTACGAGCAGTACTTC
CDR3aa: CASSPQRTSGRLYEQYF

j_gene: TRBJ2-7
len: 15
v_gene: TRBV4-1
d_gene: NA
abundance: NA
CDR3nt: TGCGCCAGCAGCCAAGGTACAGAGATCTCCTACGAGCAGTACTTC
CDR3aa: CASSQGTEISYEQYF

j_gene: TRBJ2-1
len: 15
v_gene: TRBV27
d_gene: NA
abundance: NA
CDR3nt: TGTGCCAGCGCAGTTATAGCTAGCTCCTACAATGAGCAGTTCTTC
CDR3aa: CASAVIASSYNEQFF

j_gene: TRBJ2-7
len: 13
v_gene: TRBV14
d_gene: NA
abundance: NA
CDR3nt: TGTGCCAGCAGCCACGGTGTGGAGTACGAGCAGTACTTC
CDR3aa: CASSHGVEYEQYF

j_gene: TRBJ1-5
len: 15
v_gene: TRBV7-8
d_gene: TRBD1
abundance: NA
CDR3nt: TGTGCCAGCAGCCAACGACAGGGGTTCGGACAGCCCCAGCATTTT
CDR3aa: CASSQRQGFGQPQHF

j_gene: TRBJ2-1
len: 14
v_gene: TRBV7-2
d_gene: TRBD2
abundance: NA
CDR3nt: TGTGCCAGCAGCTGGGGACTAGCGGGATTTGAGCAGTTCTTC
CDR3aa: CASSWGLAGFEQFF

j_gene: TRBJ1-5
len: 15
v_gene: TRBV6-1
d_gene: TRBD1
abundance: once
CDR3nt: TGTGCCAGCAGCGCCGACAGGGGGATGAATCAGCCCCAGCATTTT
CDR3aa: CASSADRGMNQPQHF

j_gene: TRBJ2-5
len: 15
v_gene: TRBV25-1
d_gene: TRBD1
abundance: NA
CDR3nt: TGTGCCAGCAGTGGGTACCGGGACAGAGCAGAGACCCAGTACTTC
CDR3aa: CASSGYRDRAETQYF

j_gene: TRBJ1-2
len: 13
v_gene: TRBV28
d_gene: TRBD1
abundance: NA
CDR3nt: TGTGCCAGCAGACCAGCAGGGGGCGGGGGCTACACCTTC
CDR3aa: CASRPAGGGGYTF

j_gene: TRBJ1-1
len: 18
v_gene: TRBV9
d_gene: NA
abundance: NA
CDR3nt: TGTGCCAGCAGCGTAAAAACGGAGACAGCTTTCGGGAACACTGAAGCTTTCTTT
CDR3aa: CASSVKTETAFGNTEAFF

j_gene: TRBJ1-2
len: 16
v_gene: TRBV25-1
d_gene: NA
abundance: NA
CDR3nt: TGTGCCAGCAGTTGGGGTTGGGGGGCCCCTAACTATGGCTACACCTTC
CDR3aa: CASSWGWGAPNYGYTF

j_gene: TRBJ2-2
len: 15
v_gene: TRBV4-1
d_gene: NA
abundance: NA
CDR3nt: TGCGCCAGCAGCCCCAAAGCAGGGAACACCGGGGAGCTGTTTTTT
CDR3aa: CASSPKAGNTGELFF

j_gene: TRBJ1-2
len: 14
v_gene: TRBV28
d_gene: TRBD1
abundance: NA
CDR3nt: TGTGCCAGCAGCCCCCCTCGGACAGGGGATGGCTACACCTTC
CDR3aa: CASSPPRTGDGYTF

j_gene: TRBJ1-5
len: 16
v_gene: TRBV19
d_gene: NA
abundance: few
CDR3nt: TGTGCCAGTAGTATAGTTCGGACAAGTAGCAATCAGCCCCAGCATTTT
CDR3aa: CASSIVRTSSNQPQHF

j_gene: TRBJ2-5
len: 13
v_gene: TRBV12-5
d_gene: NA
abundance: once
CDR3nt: TGTGCTAGTGGTCCGGGATTATCAGAGACCCAGTACTTC
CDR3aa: CASGPGLSETQYF

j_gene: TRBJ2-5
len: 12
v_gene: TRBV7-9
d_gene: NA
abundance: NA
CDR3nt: TGTGCCAGCAGCTTAGGCCGAGAGACCCAGTACTTC
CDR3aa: CASSLGRETQYF

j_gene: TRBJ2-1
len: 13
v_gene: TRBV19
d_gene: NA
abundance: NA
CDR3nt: TGTGCCAGTAGTATAGAGCCTTGGATTGAGCAGTTCTTC
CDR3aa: CASSIEPWIEQFF

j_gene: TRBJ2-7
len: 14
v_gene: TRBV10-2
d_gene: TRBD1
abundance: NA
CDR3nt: TGCGCCAGCAGTGGGGGACAGTACTCCTACGAGCAGTACTTC
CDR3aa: CASSGGQYSYEQYF

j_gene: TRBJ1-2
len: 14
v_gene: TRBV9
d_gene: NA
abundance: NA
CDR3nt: TGTGCCAGCAGCGATGGGACGGTGAACTATGGCTACACCTTC
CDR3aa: CASSDGTVNYGYTF

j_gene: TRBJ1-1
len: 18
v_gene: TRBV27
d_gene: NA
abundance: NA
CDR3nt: TGTGCCAGCAGTTTCGCTCCCATCGGGGCGGGGGTGAACACTGAAGCTTTCTTT
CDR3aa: CASSFAPIGAGVNTEAFF

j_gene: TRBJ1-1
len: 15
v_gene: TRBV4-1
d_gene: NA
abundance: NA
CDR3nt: TGCGCCAGCAGCCAAGCCTGGCGGGAGAGCACTGAAGCTTTCTTT
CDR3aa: CASSQAWRESTEAFF

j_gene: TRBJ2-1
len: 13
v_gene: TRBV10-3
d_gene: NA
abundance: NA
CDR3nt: TGTGCCATCAGCAGTCCGCCCGGCGATGAGCAGTTCTTC
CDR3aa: CAISSPPGDEQFF

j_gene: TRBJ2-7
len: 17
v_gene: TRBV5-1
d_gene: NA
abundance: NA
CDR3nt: TGCGCCAGCAGCTGGATATATGGCGACGAGCCCTCCTACGAGCAGTACTTC
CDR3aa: CASSWIYGDEPSYEQYF

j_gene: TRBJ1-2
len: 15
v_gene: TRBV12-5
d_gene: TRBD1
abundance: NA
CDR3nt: TGTGCTAGTGGGCCCGGAATAGGACAGGGGGATGGCTACACCTTC
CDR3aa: CASGPGIGQGDGYTF

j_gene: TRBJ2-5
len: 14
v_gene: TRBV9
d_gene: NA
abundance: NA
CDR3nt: TGTGCCAGCAGCGTAGAGAGCTCTCAAGAGACCCAGTACTTC
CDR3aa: CASSVESSQETQYF

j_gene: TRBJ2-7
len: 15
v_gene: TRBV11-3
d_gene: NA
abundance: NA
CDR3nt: TGTGCCAGCAGCTACGGGACCGGGCCTATCTACGAGCAGTACTTC
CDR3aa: CASSYGTGPIYEQYF

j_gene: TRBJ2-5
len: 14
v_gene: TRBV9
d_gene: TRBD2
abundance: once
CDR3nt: TGTGCCAGCAGCGTAGATGCTAGCGGGGGGACCCAGTACTTC
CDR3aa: CASSVDASGGTQYF

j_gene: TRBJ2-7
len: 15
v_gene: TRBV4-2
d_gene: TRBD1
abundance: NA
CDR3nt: TGTGCCAGCAGCCCTTGGGACAGGGCCTCCTACGAGCAGTACTTC
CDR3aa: CASSPWDRASYEQYF

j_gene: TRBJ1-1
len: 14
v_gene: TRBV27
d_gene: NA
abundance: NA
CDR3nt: TGTGCCAGCAGTTTCGGAGGAGGCCAGGTTGAAGCTTTCTTT
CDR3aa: CASSFGGGQVEAFF

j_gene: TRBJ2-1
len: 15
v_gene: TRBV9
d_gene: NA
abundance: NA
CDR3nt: TGTGCCAGCAGCGTAGACCCCATAAGAGACAATGAGCAGTTCTTC
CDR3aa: CASSVDPIRDNEQFF

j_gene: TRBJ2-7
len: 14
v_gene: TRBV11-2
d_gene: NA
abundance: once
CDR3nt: TGTGCCAGCAGCTTAGCTGGGGGTTCCTACGAGCAGTACTTC
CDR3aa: CASSLAGGSYEQYF